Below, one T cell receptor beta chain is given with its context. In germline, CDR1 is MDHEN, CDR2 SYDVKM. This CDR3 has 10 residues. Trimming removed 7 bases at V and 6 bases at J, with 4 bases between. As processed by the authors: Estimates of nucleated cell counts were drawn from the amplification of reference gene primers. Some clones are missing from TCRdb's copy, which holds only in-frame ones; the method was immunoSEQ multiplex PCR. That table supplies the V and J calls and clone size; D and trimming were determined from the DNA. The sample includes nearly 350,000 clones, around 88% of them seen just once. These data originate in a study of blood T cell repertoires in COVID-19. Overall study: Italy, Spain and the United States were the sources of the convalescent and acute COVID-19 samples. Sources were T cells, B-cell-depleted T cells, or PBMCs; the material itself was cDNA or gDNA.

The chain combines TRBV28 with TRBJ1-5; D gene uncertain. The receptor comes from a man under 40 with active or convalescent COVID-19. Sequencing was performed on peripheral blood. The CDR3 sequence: CASNGQPQHF. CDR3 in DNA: TGTGCCAGCAACGGTCAGCCCCAGCATTTT.